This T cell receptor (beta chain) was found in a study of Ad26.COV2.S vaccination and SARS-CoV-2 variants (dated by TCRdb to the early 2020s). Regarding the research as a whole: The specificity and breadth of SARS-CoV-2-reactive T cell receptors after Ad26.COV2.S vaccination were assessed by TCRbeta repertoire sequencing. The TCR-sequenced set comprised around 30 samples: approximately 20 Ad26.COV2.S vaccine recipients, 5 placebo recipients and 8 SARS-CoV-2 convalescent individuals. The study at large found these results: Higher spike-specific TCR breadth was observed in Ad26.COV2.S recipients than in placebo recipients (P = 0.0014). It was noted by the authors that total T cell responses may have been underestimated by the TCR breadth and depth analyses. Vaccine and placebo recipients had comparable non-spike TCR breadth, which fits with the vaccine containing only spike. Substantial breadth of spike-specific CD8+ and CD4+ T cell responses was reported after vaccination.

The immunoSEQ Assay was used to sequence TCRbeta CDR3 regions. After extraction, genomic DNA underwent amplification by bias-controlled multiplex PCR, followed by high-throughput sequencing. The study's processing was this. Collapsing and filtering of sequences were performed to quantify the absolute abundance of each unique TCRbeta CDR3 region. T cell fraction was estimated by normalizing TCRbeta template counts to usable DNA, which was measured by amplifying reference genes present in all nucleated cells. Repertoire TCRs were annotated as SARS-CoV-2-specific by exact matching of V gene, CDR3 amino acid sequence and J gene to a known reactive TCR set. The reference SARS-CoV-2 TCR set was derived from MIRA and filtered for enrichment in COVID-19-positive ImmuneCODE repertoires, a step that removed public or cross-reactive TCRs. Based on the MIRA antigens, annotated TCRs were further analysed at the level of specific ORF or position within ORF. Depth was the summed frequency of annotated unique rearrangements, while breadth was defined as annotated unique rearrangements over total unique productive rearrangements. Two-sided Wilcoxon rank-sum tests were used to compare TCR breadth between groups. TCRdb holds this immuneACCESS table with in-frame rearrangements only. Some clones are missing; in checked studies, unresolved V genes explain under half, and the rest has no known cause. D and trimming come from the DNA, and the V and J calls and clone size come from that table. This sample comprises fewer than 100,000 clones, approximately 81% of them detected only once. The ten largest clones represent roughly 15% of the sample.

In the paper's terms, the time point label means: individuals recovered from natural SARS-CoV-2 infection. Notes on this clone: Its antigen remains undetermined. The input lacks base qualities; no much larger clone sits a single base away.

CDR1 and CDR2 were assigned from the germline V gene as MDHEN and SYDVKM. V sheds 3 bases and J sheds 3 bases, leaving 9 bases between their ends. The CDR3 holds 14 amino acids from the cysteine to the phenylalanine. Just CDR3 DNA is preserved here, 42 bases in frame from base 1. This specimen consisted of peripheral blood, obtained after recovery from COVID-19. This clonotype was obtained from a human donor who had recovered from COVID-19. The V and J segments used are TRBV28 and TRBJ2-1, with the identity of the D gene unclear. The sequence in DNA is TGTGCCAGCAGTTTCGAGACCAACTACAATGAGCAGTTCTTC. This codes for CASSFETNYNEQFF.